This is a list of T cell receptor beta chains from one sample in a study of tumour-infiltrating T cells in Burkitt lymphoma. The protocol was immunoSEQ multiplex PCR, while the TCRdb copy is restricted to in-frame clones and leaves out a portion. This table has around 6,700 clones, approximately 18% appearing once. The sequencing sample was made of tumor tissue. The receptors come from a human donor with diffuse large B-cell lymphoma. CDR3s include the opening cysteine and the closing phenylalanine or tryptophan. The D gene is left open where the match is weak. Part of the rows lack a size; the others show once, few, many or a class for expanded clones.

d_gene,abundance,j_gene,v_gene,len,CDR3aa,CDR3nt
.,.,TRBJ2-1,TRBV6-4,15,CASSPQGSGNNEQFF,TGTGCCAGCAGTCCACAGGGATCCGGTAACAATGAGCAGTTCTTC
TRBD1,few,TRBJ2-7,TRBV9,14,CASSPETGFDEQYF,TGTGCCAGCAGCCCCGAGACAGGGTTCGACGAGCAGTACTTC
.,few,TRBJ1-4,TRBV11-2,16,CASSLSQGATNEKLFF,TGTGCCAGCAGCCTGTCCCAGGGCGCAACTAATGAAAAACTGTTTTTT
TRBD1,few,TRBJ1-2,TRBV29-1,12,CSVVDREPGYTF,TGCAGCGTTGTGGACAGGGAGCCTGGCTACACCTTC
TRBD1,.,TRBJ2-3,TRBV27,15,CASSLDRGSTDTQYF,TGTGCCAGCAGTTTGGACAGGGGTAGCACAGATACGCAGTATTTT
.,.,TRBJ1-5,TRBV2,12,CASSRGNQPQHF,TGTGCCAGCAGTCGGGGCAATCAGCCCCAGCATTTT
.,.,TRBJ2-7,TRBV28,13,CASSPGHRGEQYF,TGTGCCAGCAGCCCGGGACACCGGGGCGAGCAGTACTTC
TRBD1,.,TRBJ2-7,TRBV2,12,CASTTGVYEQYF,TGTGCCAGCACGACAGGGGTCTACGAGCAGTACTTC
.,few,TRBJ1-5,TRBV6-1,12,CASTFPGGSQHF,TGTGCCAGCACCTTTCCCGGGGGGTCCCAGCATTTT
.,.,TRBJ2-2,TRBV7-7,13,CASSSSVTGELFF,TGTGCTAGCAGCTCTAGCGTTACCGGGGAGCTGTTTTTT
TRBD1,.,TRBJ1-2,TRBV29-1,16,CSVEDFSAGGNYGYTF,TGCAGCGTTGAAGATTTTTCCGCAGGGGGTAACTATGGCTACACCTTC
.,.,TRBJ1-5,TRBV21-1,15,CASSSPGQYNQPQHF,TGTGCCAGCAGCTCACCGGGACAGTATAATCAGCCCCAGCATTTT
.,.,TRBJ2-2,TRBV9,15,CASSVEVGDTGELFF,TGTGCCAGCAGCGTAGAGGTGGGAGACACCGGGGAGCTGTTTTTT
.,.,TRBJ1-4,TRBV4-1,18,CASSQEAGPPESDEKLFF,TGCGCCAGCAGCCAGGAAGCGGGACCCCCTGAGTCAGATGAAAAACTGTTTTTT
TRBD2,few,TRBJ2-1,TRBV14,17,CASSQRMGGGPSHEQFF,TGTGCCAGCAGCCAAAGAATGGGGGGAGGGCCCTCCCATGAGCAGTTCTTC
.,.,TRBJ2-3,TRBV21-1,17,CASSSRVWREAVDTQYF,TGTGCCAGCAGCTCCAGGGTTTGGCGGGAGGCAGTAGATACGCAGTATTTT
TRBD1,few,TRBJ1-1,TRBV27,13,CASGTGALTEAFF,TGTGCCAGCGGAACAGGGGCGCTCACTGAAGCTTTCTTT
TRBD2,.,TRBJ2-7,TRBV18,15,CASAAASGRGYEQYF,TGTGCCAGCGCAGCTGCTAGCGGGAGGGGATACGAGCAGTACTTC
.,few,TRBJ2-2,TRBV4-2,12,CASSPGPRELFF,TGTGCCAGCAGCCCGGGGCCCCGGGAGCTGTTTTTT
TRBD1,.,TRBJ1-4,TRBV16,13,CASSQDRVEELFF,TGTGCCAGCAGCCAAGACAGGGTTGAGGAACTGTTTTTT
TRBD2,few,TRBJ2-3,TRBV13,17,CASSLAGGRVGTDTQYF,TGTGCCAGCAGCTTAGCTGGCGGGAGGGTCGGCACAGATACGCAGTATTTT
.,few,TRBJ2-2,TRBV7-6,15,CASRPGVENTGELFF,TGTGCCAGCAGACCCGGGGTGGAGAACACCGGGGAGCTGTTTTTT
.,few,TRBJ2-3,TRBV9,12,CASSFSADTQYF,TGTGCCAGCAGCTTTAGCGCAGATACGCAGTATTTT
.,.,TRBJ2-3,TRBV28,19,CASSQQRQQSLASTDTQYF,TGTGCCAGCAGCCAACAAAGGCAGCAATCATTAGCTAGCACAGATACGCAGTATTTT
TRBD1,few,TRBJ1-5,TRBV7-9,14,CASSVQGGNQPQHF,TGTGCCAGCAGCGTACAGGGGGGGAATCAGCCCCAGCATTTT
.,.,TRBJ1-1,TRBV2,13,CASTLGPGTEAFF,TGTGCCAGCACTTTGGGCCCCGGCACTGAAGCTTTCTTT
TRBD2,.,TRBJ2-7,TRBV10-3,17,CAISESLAGVVGDEQYF,TGTGCCATCAGTGAGTCTCTAGCGGGAGTAGTAGGAGACGAGCAGTACTTC
TRBD2,few,TRBJ2-5,TRBV7-9,15,CASSGSAGVEETQYF,TGTGCCAGCAGCGGGAGCGCGGGAGTAGAGGAGACCCAGTACTTC
.,.,TRBJ2-3,TRBV4-1,14,CASSQETSTDTQYF,TGCGCCAGCAGCCAAGAGACTAGCACAGATACGCAGTATTTT
.,.,TRBJ2-7,TRBV29-1,12,CSVVQDSYEQYF,TGCAGCGTAGTACAGGACTCCTACGAGCAGTACTTC
.,.,TRBJ1-2,TRBV7-9,14,CASSLQGWDYGYTF,TGTGCCAGCAGCTTACAGGGATGGGACTATGGCTACACCTTC
.,few,TRBJ2-7,TRBV29-1,13,CSVRTRGGYEQYF,TGCAGCGTGCGGACTAGGGGGGGCTACGAGCAGTACTTC
.,few,TRBJ1-1,TRBV19,16,CASSIDRALGDTEAFF,TGTGCCAGTAGTATAGACAGGGCGCTCGGGGACACTGAAGCTTTCTTT
.,few,TRBJ2-1,TRBV19,14,CASSIDRGVNEQFF,TGTGCCAGTAGTATAGATCGTGGGGTTAATGAGCAGTTCTTC
.,medium-sized,TRBJ2-1,TRBV29-1,10,CSVAYNEQFF,TGCAGCGTTGCCTACAATGAGCAGTTCTTC
.,few,TRBJ2-1,TRBV16,15,CASSLTRGDYNEQFF,TGTGCCAGCAGCCTTACTAGGGGCGACTACAATGAGCAGTTCTTC
.,few,TRBJ1-1,TRBV21-1,15,CASSKNRRGGTEAFF,TGTGCCAGCAGCAAAAACCGCCGGGGTGGCACTGAAGCTTTCTTT
.,.,TRBJ2-1,TRBV2,16,CASRSWTTSSYNEQFF,TGTGCCAGCAGATCCTGGACTACAAGCTCCTACAATGAGCAGTTCTTC
TRBD1,few,TRBJ1-5,TRBV19,15,CASSMGQGPRQPQHF,TGTGCCAGTAGTATGGGACAGGGTCCCCGGCAGCCCCAGCATTTT
.,.,TRBJ2-1,TRBV6-6,16,CASDVAGLPLHNEQFF,TGTGCCAGCGATGTCGCCGGACTCCCACTCCACAATGAGCAGTTCTTC